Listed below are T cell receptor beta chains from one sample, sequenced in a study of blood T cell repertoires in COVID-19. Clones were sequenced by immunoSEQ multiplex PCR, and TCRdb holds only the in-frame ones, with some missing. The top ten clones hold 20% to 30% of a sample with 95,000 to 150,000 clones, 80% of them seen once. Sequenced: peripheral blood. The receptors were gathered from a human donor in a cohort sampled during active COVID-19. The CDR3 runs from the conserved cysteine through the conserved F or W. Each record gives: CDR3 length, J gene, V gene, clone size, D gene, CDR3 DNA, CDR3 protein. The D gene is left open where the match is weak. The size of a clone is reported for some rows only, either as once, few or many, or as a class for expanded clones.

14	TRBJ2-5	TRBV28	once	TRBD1	TGTGCCAGCAGTCCAGGGGGACACCAAGAGACCCAGTACTTC	CASSPGGHQETQYF
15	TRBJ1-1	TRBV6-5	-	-	TGTGCCAGCAGCACGACAGGAGGCATGAACACTGAAGCTTTCTTT	CASSTTGGMNTEAFF
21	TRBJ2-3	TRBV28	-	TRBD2	TGTGCCAGCAGTTTATGGCCTAGCGGGAGATTGGGTGAACCGGAACCCGATACGCAGTATTTT	CASSLWPSGRLGEPEPDTQYF
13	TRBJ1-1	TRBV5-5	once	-	TGTGCCAGCAGCCCGCAGGGGAAAGCTGAAGCTTTCTTT	CASSPQGKAEAFF
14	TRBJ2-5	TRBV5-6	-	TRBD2	TGTGCCAGCAGCTTGTTCGGGGAGGGAGAGACCCAGTACTTC	CASSLFGEGETQYF
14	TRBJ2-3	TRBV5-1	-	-	TGCGCCAGCACCTTATCGGGAGTCGCAGATACGCAGTATTTT	CASTLSGVADTQYF
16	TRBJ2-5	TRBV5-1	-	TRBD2	TGCGCCAGCAGCTTGGGACTAGCGGGAGGGCAAGAGACCCAGTACTTC	CASSLGLAGGQETQYF
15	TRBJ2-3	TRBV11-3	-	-	TGTGCCAGCAGCTTCTCAGGGGTAGACACAGATACGCAGTATTTT	CASSFSGVDTDTQYF
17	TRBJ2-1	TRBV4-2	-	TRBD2	TGTGCCAGCAGCCAACTGGACCGGCGGACTAGCTACAATGAGCAGTTCTTC	CASSQLDRRTSYNEQFF
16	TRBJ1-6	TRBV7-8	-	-	TGTGCCAGCAGCAAACTGGGAGGGACAAAGAATTCACCCCTCCACTTT	CASSKLGGTKNSPLHF
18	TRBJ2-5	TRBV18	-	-	TGTGCCAGCTCACCAATAATTGGCGTTGCAGCGCTCCAAGAGACCCAGTACTTC	CASSPIIGVAALQETQYF
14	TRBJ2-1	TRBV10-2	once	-	TGCGCCAGCGGAAAGACTACCCTCTACAATGAGCAGTTCTTC	CASGKTTLYNEQFF
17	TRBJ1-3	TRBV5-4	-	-	TGTGCCAGCAGCTTGGCCGGGCGAGGGGCGGGAGGAAACACCATATATTTT	CASSLAGRGAGGNTIYF
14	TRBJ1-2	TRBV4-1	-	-	TGCGCCAGCAGCCAAGAAGTCCATACATATGGCTACACCTTC	CASSQEVHTYGYTF
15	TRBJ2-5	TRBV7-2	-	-	TGTGCCAGCACCAAAATCCCGGGTCCCCAAGAGACCCAGTACTTC	CASTKIPGPQETQYF
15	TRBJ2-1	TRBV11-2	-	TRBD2	TGTGCCAGCAGCCTTAGCGGGAGGAGGTACAATGAGCAGTTCTTC	CASSLSGRRYNEQFF
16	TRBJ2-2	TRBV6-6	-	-	TGTGCCAGCAGTTACTCGCTCGGACAGAACACCGGGGAGCTGTTTTTT	CASSYSLGQNTGELFF
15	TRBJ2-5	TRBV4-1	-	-	TGCGCCAGCAGCCAAGAGGACCAGGGTTGGGAGACCCAGTACTTC	CASSQEDQGWETQYF
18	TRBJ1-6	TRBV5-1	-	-	TGCGCCAGCAGCTTGGTAGTGAGCGGGGCTTCGTATAATTCACCCCTCCACTTT	CASSLVVSGASYNSPLHF
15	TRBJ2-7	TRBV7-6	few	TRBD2	TGTGCCAGCAGCTTAGAGAGGACTAGAAGATTCGAGCAGTACTTC	CASSLERTRRFEQYF
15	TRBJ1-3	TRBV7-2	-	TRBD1	TGTGCCAGCAGTTTTGACAGGGGGACAGGAAACACCATATATTTT	CASSFDRGTGNTIYF
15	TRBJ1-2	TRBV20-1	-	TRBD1	TGCAGTGCTAGTGACGAGGGACAGGGATTCTATGGCTACACCTTC	CSASDEGQGFYGYTF
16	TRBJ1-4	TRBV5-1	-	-	TGCGCCAGCAGCTTGGGGGCGCAGGGATCTAATGAAAAACTGTTTTTT	CASSLGAQGSNEKLFF
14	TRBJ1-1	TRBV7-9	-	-	TGTGCCAGCAGCCCTAAGTCATGGAACACTGAAGCTTTCTTT	CASSPKSWNTEAFF
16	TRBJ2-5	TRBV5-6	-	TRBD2	TGTGCCAGCAGCTTGGGGCTAGCGGGAGCTGGGGAGACCCAGTACTTC	CASSLGLAGAGETQYF
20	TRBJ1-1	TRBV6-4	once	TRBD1	TGTGCCAGCAGTGACCCGGGACAGGGGGGTGGGAGCGGCCGGAACACTGAAGCTTTCTTT	CASSDPGQGGGSGRNTEAFF
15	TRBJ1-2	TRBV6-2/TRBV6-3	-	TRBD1	TGTGCCAGCAGTTACGAGGGACAGGGGATCTATGGCTACACCTTC	CASSYEGQGIYGYTF
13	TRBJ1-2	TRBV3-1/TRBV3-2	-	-	TGTGCCAGCAGCCTACAGGAAAGAGGAGGCTACACCTTC	CASSLQERGGYTF
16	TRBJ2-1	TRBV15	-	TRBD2	TGTGCCACCAGCAGAGATCTCCTAGCGGGATCTTATGAGCAGTTCTTC	CATSRDLLAGSYEQFF
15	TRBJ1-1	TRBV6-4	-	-	TGTGCCAGCAGATTTAGTTCAGGGGTCAACACTGAAGCTTTCTTT	CASRFSSGVNTEAFF
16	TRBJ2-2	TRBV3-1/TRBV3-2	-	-	TGTGCCAGCAGCCAAGACTGGCAGGTCTACACCGGGGAGCTGTTTTTT	CASSQDWQVYTGELFF
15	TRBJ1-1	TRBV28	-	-	TGTGCCAGCAAGGTCACGGGACACCTGAACACTGAAGCTTTCTTT	CASKVTGHLNTEAFF
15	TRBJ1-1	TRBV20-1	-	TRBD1	TGCAGTGCTAGTTTTCAGGGGGCGTTCAACACTGAAGCTTTCTTT	CSASFQGAFNTEAFF
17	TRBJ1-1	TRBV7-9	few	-	TGTGCCAGCAGCTTAGACAGGGTCGTGAGTAGGAGGACTGAAGCTTTCTTT	CASSLDRVVSRRTEAFF
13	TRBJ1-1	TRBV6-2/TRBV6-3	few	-	TGTGCCAGCAGTTACGGTGGGGGGTCTGAAGCTTTCTTT	CASSYGGGSEAFF
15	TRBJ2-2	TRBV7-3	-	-	TGTGCCAGCAGCCAAACGACTCAGGGGAACGGGGAGCTGTTTTTT	CASSQTTQGNGELFF
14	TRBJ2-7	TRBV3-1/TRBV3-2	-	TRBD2	TGTGCCAGCAGCCAACAAGCGGGGGGGTCCGAGCAGTACTTC	CASSQQAGGSEQYF
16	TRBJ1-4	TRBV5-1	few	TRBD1	TGCGCCAGCAGCTGGTCGGACAGGGGGGCTAATGAAAAACTGTTTTTT	CASSWSDRGANEKLFF
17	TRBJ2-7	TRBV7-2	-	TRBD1	TGTGCCAGCAGCTTAAATGTTCGGGAACAGGGGAACCACGAGCAGTACTTC	CASSLNVREQGNHEQYF